These 14 T cell receptor beta chains came from one sample sequenced in a study of persistence of HIV-infected CD4 T cells. This nonspecific control used anti-CD3/anti-CD28 bead stimulation of CD4+ T cells. CD4+ T cells upregulating both CD40 ligand and CD69 were sorted as responding cells. The immunoSEQ assay was version 4, run in survey mode. The protocol was immunoSEQ multiplex PCR, while the TCRdb copy is restricted to in-frame clones and leaves out a portion. This table holds roughly 35,000 clones, roughly 89% found once. Their specific antigens are unknown. The specimen was CD4+ T cells sorted from PBMCs after 18-hour stimulation, collected from a patient who received antiretroviral therapy. The receptors originated from an adult man with HIV who was CMV-seropositive.

The chain is built from TRBV19 and TRBJ2-5, with 8 bases that match TRBD2. This CDR3 comprises 14 residues. The V and J ends lost 6 bases and 5 bases, in that order; junction bases with no gene match: 8. Germline CDR1 reads LNHDA; CDR2 reads SQIVND (reference sequence). The CDR3 loop is CASRLKASGETQYF. DNA of the CDR3: TGTGCCAGTAGACTAAAGGCTAGCGGGGAGACCCAGTACTTC.

The chain couples TRBV6-1 to TRBJ1-1; 7 bases are a match to TRBD1. Trimming cost V 5 bases and J 11 bases; bases outside gene matches: 14. There are 14 residues in the CDR3. Germline CDR1 reads MNHNS; CDR2 reads SASEGT. CDR3 loop: CASSSLGQAATAFF. The CDR3 coding sequence is TGTGCCAGCAGTTCCTTAGGACAGGCGGCGACCGCTTTCTTT.

The chain combines TRBV6-5 with TRBJ2-7; possibly TRBD1 for D (6 bases). CDR1 and CDR2 from the germline V gene are MNHEY and SVGAGI. The CDR3 spans 13 residues. V lost 5 bases and J 1 base, leaving 9 bases between the germline ends. CDR3 protein: CASSPRGSYEQYF. CDR3 nucleotides: TGTGCCAGCAGTCCTAGGGGGTCCTACGAGCAGTACTTC.

V gene TRBV7-2 combines with J gene TRBJ1-2; D not certain. This CDR3 spans 13 amino acids. Trimming cost V 7 bases and J 0 bases, with 9 bases left between them. Germline V gene data show CDR1 as SGHTA and CDR2 as FQGNSA. The DNA for the CDR3 is TGTGCCAGCAAAAAGCGGGCTAACTATGGCTACACCTTC. Amino acids: CASKKRANYGYTF.

In this sample, this clone turned up once. V gene TRBV5-6 combines with J gene TRBJ1-2; 7 bases are a match to TRBD1. Germline CDR1 SGHDT, CDR2 YYEEEE. V shed 2 bases, J shed 5 bases, and the junction held 12 bases outside the gene matches. The CDR3 has 16 amino acids. The CDR3 protein is CASSFFTTGTDYGYTF. For the CDR3, the DNA is TGTGCCAGCAGCTTCTTCACGACCGGGACAGATTATGGCTACACCTTC.

The V call is TRBV4-2, the J call TRBJ2-5; D is unclear. Germline loops: CDR1 LGHNA, CDR2 YNFKEQ. The CDR3 loop spans 15 amino acids. V shed 1 base and J shed 0 bases, with 9 bases lying between them. CDR3 in DNA: TGTGCCAGCAGCCAAGTCGGTGCCTACCAAGAGACCCAGTACTTC. Its translation is CASSQVGAYQETQYF.

This sequence joins TRBV30 and TRBJ1-1; no reliable D call. The V end was cut by 0 bases, the J end by 8 bases, with 7 bases between. Germline V lookup: CDR1 GTSNPN, CDR2 SVGIG (reference sequence). The CDR3 has 11 amino acids. The CDR3 reads CAWSVSAEAFF. The CDR3 DNA follows: TGTGCCTGGAGTGTTTCAGCGGAAGCTTTCTTT.

The J gene is TRBJ1-1, the V gene TRBV14, with TRBD1 identical over 7 bases. The CDR3 sequence is 16 residues long. Unmatched junction bases numbered 5, after V lost 0 bases and J lost 1 base. Germline assignment: CDR1 SGHDN and CDR2 FVKESK. The CDR3 spells CASSQDLDRWNTEAFF. In DNA, the CDR3 is TGTGCCAGCAGCCAAGATCTGGACAGGTGGAACACTGAAGCTTTCTTT.

V gene TRBV5-1 combines with J gene TRBJ2-1; 11 bases match TRBD2. This CDR3 has 14 residues. Looked up from germline, CDR1 is SGHRS and CDR2 is YFSETQ. V lost 7 bases and J lost 4; bases outside the gene matches: 4. The CDR3 DNA reads TGCGCCAGCCATAGCGGGGGGGTATACAATGAGCAGTTCTTC. Protein sequence: CASHSGGVYNEQFF.

The CDR3 spells CASRSQGTANVLTF. In DNA form, the CDR3 reads TGTGCCAGTAGGTCACAGGGAACGGCCAACGTCCTGACTTTC. The chain combines TRBV19 with TRBJ2-6, with a tentative D call TRBD1 (6 bases). CDR1 LNHDA and CDR2 SQIVND come from the germline V gene (reference sequence). The CDR3 is made up of 14 amino acids. The V gene lost 6 bases and the J gene lost 6 bases, with 12 bases spanning the gap.

CDR3 loop: CASSLRSRREKLFF. CDR3 bases: TGTGCCAGCAGTCTACGTTCCCGGCGGGAAAAACTGTTTTTT. V usage is TRBV28 and J usage is TRBJ1-4; D ambiguous. Trimming pared 5 bases from V and 8 bases from J, leaving 15 bases between. The CDR3 runs 14 residues. Germline V gene sequence: CDR1 MDHEN, CDR2 SYDVKM.

The chain couples TRBV27 to TRBJ1-4, with 9 positions matching TRBD1. V shed 6 bases and J 7 bases; nucleotides not matched to a gene: 6. In germline, CDR1 is MNHEY, CDR2 SMNVEV (reference sequence). The CDR3 is 14 residues long. CDR3 bases: TGTGCCAGCAGGGAACAGGGGGCTAGTGAAAAACTGTTTTTT. Its translation: CASREQGASEKLFF.

The V gene is TRBV7-8, the J gene TRBJ2-1; D ambiguous. This CDR3 comprises 11 residues. Germline V gives CDR1 SGHVS, CDR2 FQNEAQ. V lost 2 bases, J lost 7 bases, and 3 bases lay in between. CDR3: CASSLNNEQFF. CDR3 nucleotide sequence: TGTGCCAGCAGCTTAAATAATGAGCAGTTCTTC. Using reference TRBV7-8 and TRBJ2-1 for the parts outside the CDR3, the full variable domain is GAGVSQSPRYKVAKRGQDVALRCDPISGHVSLFWYQQALGQGPEFLTYFQNEAQLDKSGLPSDRFFAERPEGSVSTLKIQRTQQEDSAVYLCASSLNNEQFFGPGTRLTVL.

The J gene is TRBJ1-1, the V gene TRBV7-6; D is possibly TRBD1 (5 bases). The germline V and J ends were trimmed by 1 base and 4 bases, with 7 bases remaining between them. Germline-derived CDR1 and CDR2 are SGHVS and FNYEAQ. CDR3 length equals 13 residues. The CDR3 DNA reads TGTGCCAGCAGCTTAGTGAGGGGCACTGAAGCTTTCTTT. Protein sequence: CASSLVRGTEAFF.